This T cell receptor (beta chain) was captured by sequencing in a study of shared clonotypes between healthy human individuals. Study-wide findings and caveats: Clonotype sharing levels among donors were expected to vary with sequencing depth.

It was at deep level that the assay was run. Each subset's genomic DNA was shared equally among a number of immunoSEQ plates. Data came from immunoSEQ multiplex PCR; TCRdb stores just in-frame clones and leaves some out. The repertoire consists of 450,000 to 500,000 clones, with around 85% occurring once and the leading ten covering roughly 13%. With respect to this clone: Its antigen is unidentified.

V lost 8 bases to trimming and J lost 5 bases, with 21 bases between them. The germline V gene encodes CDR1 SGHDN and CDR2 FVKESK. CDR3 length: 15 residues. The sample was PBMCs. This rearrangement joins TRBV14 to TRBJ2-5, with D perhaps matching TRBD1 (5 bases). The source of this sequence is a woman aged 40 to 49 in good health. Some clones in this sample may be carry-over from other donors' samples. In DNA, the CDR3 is TGTGCCAGCTCCCAAGGCGGCAGGGCGTGGGAGACCCAGTACTTC. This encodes CASSQGGRAWETQYF.